This passage covers 21 T cell receptor beta chains from one sample sequenced in a study of blood T cells in healthy people across ages. Next came a second PCR, run for about 6 to 12 cycles, which used a sample-barcoded 5' primer along with a J-beta primer mix. TCRdb re-called the 5' RACE reads with MiXCR, one entry per CDR3 protein. In the table there are 700,000 or so distinct CDR3 sequences, about a fifth of which are singletons. The sample was blood. These receptors all stem from a man aged 70-80 years in good health.

This clonotype was observed a few times. In DNA form, the CDR3 reads TGTGCCAGCAACTGGGTGGGTGCGCAGTATTTT. Protein product: CASNWVGAQYF. This chain links TRBV5-6 with TRBJ2-3; no clear D. This CDR3 comprises 11 residues. V was pared by 6 bases and J by 10 bases, with 12 bases between. Germline values: CDR1 SGHDT, CDR2 YYEEEE.

As concerns this clonotype: No conserved phenylalanine or tryptophan is present at the end of the CDR3, so a read error is the likely explanation. CDR3 in DNA: TGTGCCAGCAGTTCAGGGGTGGGGGAAAAACTGTTTGTT. This encodes CASSSGVGEKLFV. The rearrangement joins TRBV6-6 to TRBJ1-4, with a possible D match to TRBD1 (6 bases). The V gene's germline CDR1 is MNHNY and CDR2 SVGAGI (reference sequence). The CDR3 runs 13 residues. V gave up 4 bases and J gave up 8 bases, with 11 bases separating them.

V is TRBV29-1 and J is TRBJ2-5, with D tentatively TRBD1 (5 bases). The DNA end favors TRBJ2-7, so the J call may be wrong. Germline lookup yields CDR1 SQVTM and CDR2 ANQGSEA. CDR3 length: 15 residues. The CDR3 DNA sequence: TGCAGCGCCCAAATCGACAGAAAGGGGACCTACGAGCAGTACGTC. It codes for CSAQIDRKGTYEQYV.

V and J are TRBV2 and TRBJ2-7; 9 nucleotides align to TRBD1. After removal of 6 bases from V and 0 bases from J, the junction contained 12 bases not matched to a gene. CDR3 length: 17 amino acids. Germline CDR1 is SNHLY and CDR2 is FYNNEI. DNA for the CDR3: TGTGCCAGCAGGGGGACAGGGAGTTACGGGGACTCCTACGAGCAGTACTTC. Translating it yields CASRGTGSYGDSYEQYF.

This clonotype was detected a few times. J is TRBJ1-2 and V is TRBV5-1, with D uncertain. CDR1 and CDR2 (germline): SGHRS, YFSETQ. This CDR3 contains 12 residues. The germline V and J ends were trimmed by 7 bases and 8 bases, with 15 bases remaining between them. CDR3 protein: CASHDTGNGYTF. The CDR3 nucleotides are TGCGCCAGCCACGACACGGGTAACGGCTACACCTTC.

The chain combines TRBV20-1 with TRBJ2-7, with D uncertain. Germline lookup yields CDR1 DFQATT and CDR2 SNEGSKA (reference sequence). This CDR3 region has 13 residues. V lost 1 base to trimming and J lost 0 bases, with 7 bases between them. The chain's CDR3 is CSARVGNSYEQYV. The DNA for the CDR3 is TGCAGTGCTAGAGTTGGTAACTCCTACGAGCAGTACGTC.

The genes are TRBV12-3 or TRBV12-4 and TRBJ2-7; maybe TRBD2 (6 bases). The germline V and J ends were trimmed by 5 bases and 2 bases, with 16 bases remaining between them. This CDR3 is built from 15 residues. The CDR3 here is CASSPGSGVPYEQYF. CDR3 bases: TGTGCCAGCAGTCCAGGATCGGGGGTACCCTACGAGCAGTACTTC.

This clonotype has a handful of counts. V gene TRBV5-1 combines with J gene TRBJ2-1; TRBD2 agrees at 14 bases. With V trimmed by 2 bases and J by 6 bases, 7 bases remained unmatched. Germline V gene sequence: CDR1 SGHRS, CDR2 YFSETQ. This CDR3 has 17 residues. The CDR3 bases are TGCGCCAGCAGCTTCCTTAGGACTAGCGGGGGGTTCAATGAGCAGTTCTTC. Translating it yields CASSFLRTSGGFNEQFF.

This clonotype has just a few counts. The junction differs from germline at one of its ends, possibly a read error. The chain recombines TRBV6-1 with TRBJ2-1; tentatively, D is TRBD2 (5 bases). Germline CDR1 and CDR2: MNHNS and SASEGT. The CDR3 runs to 11 residues. In DNA form, the CDR3 reads TGTGCCAGCGGGAGAGATGGCGCGACGGTCTTC. It specifies CASGRDGATVF.

This chain links TRBV7-6 with TRBJ2-5; 11 nucleotides match TRBD1. The better agreement between TRBJ2-7 and the DNA end casts doubt on the J call. This CDR3 has 13 amino acids. Germline-derived CDR1 and CDR2 are SGHVS and FNYEAQ. CDR3 coding DNA: TGTGCCAGCAGCGAGGGACAGGGGGGCGAGCAGTACTTC. Translated: CASSEGQGGEQYF.

This clonotype was detected a few times. The chain employs TRBV7-2 and TRBJ2-1, with D perhaps matching TRBD1 (6 bases). Germline loops: CDR1 SGHTA, CDR2 FQGNSA. Trimming left V 5 bases short and J 7 bases short, with 12 bases between. The CDR3 runs to 13 residues. CDR3 nucleotide sequence: TGTGCCAGCAGCCCTGACAGGTTTAATGAGCAGTTCTTC. Protein: CASSPDRFNEQFF.

This clonotype was counted a few times. This chain uses TRBV6-6 with TRBJ2-3, with D possibly called TRBD1 or TRBD2 (5 bases each). CDR3 size: 15 residues. V lost 11 bases and J lost 0, with 18 bases in between. Germline V gene sequence: CDR1 MNHNY, CDR2 SVGAGI (reference sequence). Here the CDR3 DNA reads TGTGCCGGCCAAAAATTTGGGGGTAGCACAGATACGCAGTATTTT. Translated, it gives CAGQKFGGSTDTQYF.

The rearrangement joins TRBV7-2 to TRBJ1-4; no definite D call. Trimming cost V 4 bases and J 7 bases, with 19 bases left between them. Looked up from germline, CDR1 is SGHTA and CDR2 is FQGNSA. There are 16 residues in the CDR3. CDR3 amino acids: CASSSGLQAPSEKLFF. In DNA, the CDR3 is TGTGCCAGCAGCTCCGGCCTTCAGGCTCCGTCTGAAAAACTGTTTTTT.

The table lists this clonotype with many counts. The rearrangement uses TRBV13 and TRBJ1-4; D remains ambiguous. Germline V lookup: CDR1 PRHDT, CDR2 FYEKMQ (reference sequence). With 6 bases removed from V and 5 bases from J, the gap between germline ends came to 13 bases. This CDR3 has 14 residues. CDR3 nucleotides: TGTGCCAGCAGACGACAATCCCTAAATGAAAAACTGTTTTTT. Amino acid sequence: CASRRQSLNEKLFF.

This clonotype was counted between two and nine times. The V call is TRBV4-2, the J call TRBJ1-2; 7 nucleotides match TRBD1. The CDR3 covers 15 residues. Germline V lookup: CDR1 LGHNA, CDR2 YNFKEQ. V trimming: 0 bases; J trimming: 8 bases; junction bases outside the gene matches: 9. CDR3 protein: CASSQDGTEPRGYTF. CDR3 in DNA: TGTGCCAGCAGCCAAGACGGGACAGAGCCTCGGGGCTACACCTTC.

This clonotype showed up just a few times. The chain couples TRBV5-1 to TRBJ2-1, with D possibly being TRBD2 (6 bases). Germline V gene lookup returns CDR1 SGHRS and CDR2 YFSETQ. Trimming pared 4 bases from V and 5 bases from J, leaving 16 bases between. The CDR3 contains 15 residues. CDR3 sequence reads: CASSVPGLGDNEQFF. As DNA, the CDR3 is TGCGCCAGCAGCGTACCGGGACTGGGGGACAATGAGCAGTTCTTC.

The rearrangement links TRBV12-3 or TRBV12-4 to TRBJ2-3, with D possibly being TRBD1 or TRBD2 (5 bases each). There are 15 residues in the CDR3. V was clipped by 4 bases and J by 4 bases, with 15 bases between them. This chain's CDR3 is CASSSGTLRPDTQYF. Here the CDR3 DNA reads TGTGCCAGCAGTTCGGGGACCCTCCGCCCAGATACGCAGTATTTT.

This clonotype was seen more than once but under ten times. The chain combines TRBV14 with TRBJ2-3, with D maybe TRBD2 (6 bases). Germline V lookup: CDR1 SGHDN, CDR2 FVKESK. The CDR3 consists of 15 residues. Trimming pared 4 bases from V and 2 bases from J, leaving 13 bases between. CDR3: CASSPAGRYTDTQYF. The CDR3 DNA is TGTGCCAGCAGCCCGGCCGGGAGATACACAGATACGCAGTATTTT.

This clonotype was observed a few times. The chain couples TRBV5-1 to TRBJ1-1, with TRBD1 matching over 8 bases. The CDR3 is made up of 15 amino acids. CDR1 SGHRS and CDR2 YFSETQ come from the germline V gene. The trim removed 4 bases at V and 4 bases at J, leaving 9 bases unmatched. The DNA for the CDR3 is TGCGCCAGCAGCCCCTTGGGGACAGGACCCACTGAAGCTTTCTTT. Its translation: CASSPLGTGPTEAFF.

This clonotype was seen more than once but under ten times. The V call is TRBV7-6, the J call TRBJ1-5, with D possibly being TRBD1 (5 bases). V lost 5 bases to trimming and J lost 7 bases, with 12 bases between them. Germline V gene sequence: CDR1 SGHVS, CDR2 FNYEAQ. The CDR3 totals 13 residues. CDR3 amino acids: CASSGGIWQPQHF. CDR3 sequence (DNA): TGTGCCAGCAGCGGGGGAATCTGGCAGCCCCAGCATTTT. Full variable domain (missing parts from reference TRBV7-6 and TRBJ1-5): GAGVSQSPRYKVTKRGQDVALRCDPISGHVSLYWYRQALGQGPEFLTYFNYEAQQDKSGLPNDRFSAERPEGSISTLTIQRTEQRDSAMYRCASSGGIWQPQHFGDGTRLSIL.

The rearrangement uses TRBV25-1 and TRBJ1-1; D unclear. The CDR3 covers 13 residues. With 5 bases removed from V and 1 base from J, the gap between germline ends came to 8 bases. CDR1 is MGHDK and CDR2 is SYGVNS in the germline V gene. The CDR3 DNA is TGTGCCAGCAGTCCAAAGAGGAACACTGAAGCTTTCTTT. It translates to CASSPKRNTEAFF.